This entry features one TCR beta chain sequence. Some clones are missing from TCRdb's copy, which holds only in-frame ones; the method was immunoSEQ multiplex PCR. The sample holds 250,000 or so clones, about nine tenths seen once. The data derive from a study of blood T cell repertoires in COVID-19. Germline V gene data show CDR1 as KGHDR and CDR2 as SFDVKD. The CDR3 extends over 16 amino acids. The V and J ends lost 7 bases and 4 bases, in that order; junction bases with no gene match: 9. The chain has TRBV24-1 and TRBJ2-1; 10 bases map to TRBD2. This clonotype was obtained from a woman aged 30 to 39 with acute COVID-19. The sample comprised PBMCs or T cells enriched from blood (not recorded which). The CDR3 sequence is CATSLTGTSAYNEQFF. The CDR3 nucleotides read TGTGCCACCAGCTTAACCGGGACTAGCGCTTACAATGAGCAGTTCTTC.